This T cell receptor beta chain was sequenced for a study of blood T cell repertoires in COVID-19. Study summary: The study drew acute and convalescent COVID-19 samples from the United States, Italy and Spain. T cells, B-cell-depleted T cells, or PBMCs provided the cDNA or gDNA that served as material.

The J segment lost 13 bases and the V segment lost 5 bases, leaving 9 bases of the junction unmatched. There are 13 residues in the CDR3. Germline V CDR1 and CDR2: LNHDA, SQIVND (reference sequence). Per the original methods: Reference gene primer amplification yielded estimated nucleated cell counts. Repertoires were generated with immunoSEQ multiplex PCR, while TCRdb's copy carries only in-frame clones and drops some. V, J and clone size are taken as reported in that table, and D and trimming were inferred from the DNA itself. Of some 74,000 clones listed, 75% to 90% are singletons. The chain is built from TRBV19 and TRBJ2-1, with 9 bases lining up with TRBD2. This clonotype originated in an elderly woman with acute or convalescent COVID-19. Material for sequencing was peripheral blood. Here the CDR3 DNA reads TGTGCCAGTAGTCCTCAAAGGGGACTAGCTCAGTTCTTC. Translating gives CASSPQRGLAQFF.